This T cell receptor beta chain was captured in a study of sequential checkpoint blockade in melanoma. Overall study: DNA from 85 to 95 pretreatment tumor samples underwent TCRβ immunosequencing.

The assay was immunoSEQ multiplex PCR, and TCRdb's table has in-frame clones only and misses some. Among more than 10,000 clones, more than 25% were seen once, and the ten largest hold roughly 24%. This clone has only a few counts. V lost 1 base and J 1 base, leaving 10 bases between the germline ends. CDR3 size: 15 residues. CDR1 and CDR2 (germline): SGHNT, YENEEA. Treatment described: randomized to nivolumab then ipilimumab (arm A) or the reverse (arm B). The chain is built from TRBV11-3 and TRBJ1-1; D is unresolved. This TCR came from a human donor with melanoma. This specimen consisted of tumor tissue (inferred from file names), obtained from a patient given nivolumab and ipilimumab in sequence. The CDR3 bases are TGTGCCAGCAGCTTAGTAGCGACGGCGAACACTGAAGCTTTCTTT. Translated, it gives CASSLVATANTEAFF. The full variable domain, with the rest looked up from reference TRBV11-3 and TRBJ1-1, is EAGVVQSPRYKIIEKKQPVAFWCNPISGHNTLYWYLQNLGQGPELLIRYENEEAVDDSQLPKDRFSAERLKGVDSTLKIQPAELGDSAVYLCASSLVATANTEAFFGQGTRLTVV.